These 31 T cell receptor beta chains originate from one sample sequenced in a study of memory CD4+ T cells and cytomegalovirus serostatus (dated by TCRdb to about 2019). Libraries came from the immunoSEQ multiplex PCR assay. TCRdb retrieved this table from immuneACCESS and kept in-frame rearrangements only. Not all clones are present; in checked studies, unresolved V genes account for under half, and no reason is known for the remainder. This sample comprises around 50,000 clones, about 73% of them detected only once. Of the sample, approximately 0.7% falls within the top ten clones. Single viable CD3+CD4+CD8-CD45RO+ cells were sorted as memory CD4+ T cells on a FACSAria II. The specimen was memory CD4+ T cells from blood. The receptors were sampled from an adult in good health and CMV-seronegative.

V is TRBV7-2 and J is TRBJ2-3, with 7 bases identical to TRBD2. Trimming cost V 4 bases and J 3 bases; bases outside gene matches: 4. Germline loops: CDR1 SGHTA, CDR2 FQGNSA. This CDR3 contains 14 residues. CDR3 nucleotides: TGTGCCAGCAGCTCCTCCGGGAGGACAGATACGCAGTATTTT. Translation: CASSSSGRTDTQYF.

The rearrangement links TRBV6-6 to TRBJ2-7; 9 positions match TRBD1. CDR3 size: 16 residues. V gave up 4 bases and J gave up 4 bases; unmatched junction bases: 11. Looked up from germline, CDR1 is MNHNY and CDR2 is SVGAGI (reference sequence). As DNA, the CDR3 is TGTGCCAGCAGTTCCCAATGGGACAGGGTGAGGTACGAGCAGTACTTC. It yields the protein CASSSQWDRVRYEQYF.

This rearrangement joins TRBV9 to TRBJ2-5; maybe TRBD1 (5 bases). The CDR3 sequence is 15 residues long. The germline gives CDR1 SGDLS, CDR2 YYNGEE. The V end lost 0 bases, the J end lost 7 bases, and 16 bases lay between the germline ends. CDR3 residues: CASSVGGSLQGTQYF. DNA of the CDR3: TGTGCCAGCAGCGTAGGGGGCTCCTTGCAGGGGACCCAGTACTTC.

The chain carries TRBV15 and TRBJ2-7; no definite D call. The CDR3 spans 13 residues. V was shortened by 0 bases and J by 6 bases, with 9 bases between the two germline ends. Germline CDR1 LNHNV, CDR2 YYDKDF (reference sequence). Here the CDR3 DNA reads TGTGCCACCAGCAGAGATCACGGGTTCGAGCAGTACTTC. This codes for CATSRDHGFEQYF.

This clone appeared a few times. This sequence joins TRBV7-9 and TRBJ2-1; unclear D gene. This CDR3 is built from 13 residues. The V end was cut by 2 bases, the J end by 5 bases, with 7 bases between. Germline V gene lookup returns CDR1 SEHNR and CDR2 FQNEAQ (reference sequence). For the CDR3, the DNA is TGTGCCAGCAGCTTATTCGTAAACAATGAGCAGTTCTTC. Its translation is CASSLFVNNEQFF.

This chain links TRBV14 with TRBJ2-3; the D is unclear. Trimming shortened V by 2 bases and J by 4 bases, and 10 bases separated the two germline ends. CDR3 length: 14 amino acids. Germline CDR1 and CDR2: SGHDN and FVKESK. CDR3 bases: TGTGCCAGCAGCCAACGAGCAGAGCCAGATACGCAGTATTTT. Translated, it gives CASSQRAEPDTQYF.

V gene TRBV20-1 combines with J gene TRBJ1-2, with D unclear. Germline CDR1 and CDR2: DFQATT and SNEGSKA (reference sequence). The V gene lost 2 bases and the J gene lost 2 bases, with 3 bases spanning the gap. CDR3 length: 11 amino acids. The CDR3 DNA sequence: TGCAGTGCTAGACAGAACTATGGCTACACCTTC. Amino acid sequence: CSARQNYGYTF.

The chain couples TRBV7-6 to TRBJ2-3; TRBD2 agrees at 13 bases. The CDR3 is 18 amino acids. J was trimmed by 2 bases and V by 6 bases; bases with no gene match: 11. Germline-derived CDR1 and CDR2 are SGHVS and FNYEAQ. The chain's CDR3 is CASRTLAGGRGTTDTQYF. CDR3 in DNA: TGTGCCAGCAGGACACTAGCGGGAGGGCGGGGGACCACAGATACGCAGTATTTT.

The chain is built from TRBV5-1 and TRBJ2-6, with 8 bases that match TRBD2. Germline V gives CDR1 SGHRS, CDR2 YFSETQ. This CDR3 is built from 22 residues. Trimming removed 0 bases from V and 3 bases from J; junction bases left unmatched: 20. The CDR3: CASSLVSTGNRGRIGGANVLTF. In nucleotides, the CDR3 is TGCGCCAGCAGCTTGGTCTCCACAGGGAATCGCGGGAGGATTGGTGGGGCCAACGTCCTGACTTTC.

The chain uses TRBV19 and TRBJ2-6; D perhaps matches TRBD1 (7 bases). V was shortened by 7 bases and J by 3 bases, with 13 bases between the two germline ends. This CDR3 region has 15 residues. Germline-derived CDR1 and CDR2 are LNHDA and SQIVND (reference sequence). In DNA, the CDR3 is TGTGCCAGTATGAGGAGGGGGCGTGGGGCCAACGTCCTGACTTTC. Amino acids: CASMRRGRGANVLTF.

This clone came up once. This chain connects TRBV15 to TRBJ1-2; TRBD1 is a possible D gene (6 bases). The CDR3 is made up of 16 amino acids. Trimming shortened V by 1 base and J by 0 bases, and 12 bases separated the two germline ends. CDR1 is LNHNV and CDR2 is YYDKDF in the germline V gene (reference sequence). The CDR3 reads CATSRAIQGSNYGYTF. The CDR3 nucleotides are TGTGCCACCAGCAGAGCTATACAGGGATCTAACTATGGCTACACCTTC.

This clone appeared a few times. The chain couples TRBV4-2 to TRBJ2-7; 9 positions agree with TRBD1. This CDR3 is 16 amino acids long. J gave up 4 bases and V 5 bases, and 12 bases lay outside the gene matches. CDR1 is LGHNA, CDR2 YNFKEQ, per germline. As DNA, the CDR3 is TGTGCCAGCAGCGCCTCGCCCGGGACAGGGTATTACGAGCAGTACTTC. It specifies CASSASPGTGYYEQYF.

The chain recombines TRBV5-1 with TRBJ1-1; D unresolved. V lost 0 bases to trimming and J lost 1 base, with 4 bases between them. Germline CDR1 is SGHRS and CDR2 is YFSETQ. The CDR3 extends over 13 amino acids. The DNA for the CDR3 is TGCGCCAGCAGCTTGGCGGGGAACACTGAAGCTTTCTTT. Translating it yields CASSLAGNTEAFF.

This rearrangement joins TRBV18 to TRBJ2-6, with a weak D call TRBD1 (6 bases). V was pared by 6 bases and J by 0 bases, with 18 bases between. The CDR3 has 18 residues. CDR1 and CDR2 from the germline V gene are KGHSH and LQKENI. The CDR3 region is CASSPRQVSNSGANVLTF. The CDR3, as DNA: TGTGCCAGCTCTCCGAGACAGGTCTCCAACTCTGGGGCCAACGTCCTGACTTTC.

V usage is TRBV7-3 and J usage is TRBJ2-1, with 9 positions matching TRBD2. Germline CDR1 reads SGHTA; CDR2 reads FQGTGA. V dropped 3 bases and J dropped 2; count of bases not matched to a gene: 5. This CDR3 contains 16 residues. This chain's CDR3 is CASSLQAGGPYNEQFF. In DNA form, the CDR3 reads TGTGCCAGCAGCTTGCAGGCGGGAGGGCCCTACAATGAGCAGTTCTTC. The entire variable domain, with the rest obtained from reference TRBV7-3 and TRBJ2-1, is as follows: GAGVSQTPSNKVTEKGKYVELRCDPISGHTALYWYRQSLGQGPEFLIYFQGTGAADDSGLPNDRFFAVRPEGSVSTLKIQRTERGDSAVYLCASSLQAGGPYNEQFFGPGTRLTVL.

This clone was found once. V is TRBV10-2 and J is TRBJ1-2; 8 positions agree with TRBD1. Germline lookup yields CDR1 WSHSY and CDR2 SAAADI. The CDR3 is made up of 14 amino acids. V trimming: 2 bases; J trimming: 8 bases; junction bases outside the gene matches: 7. The CDR3 region is CASSENRQGMGYTF. For the CDR3, the DNA is TGCGCCAGCAGTGAGAATCGACAGGGGATGGGCTACACCTTC.

The chain combines TRBV19 with TRBJ2-3; weak D call: TRBD2 (6 bases). Germline lookup yields CDR1 LNHDA and CDR2 SQIVND (reference sequence). The CDR3 has 15 amino acids. Deletions cut 4 bases from V and 5 bases from J, with 16 bases between. The CDR3 loop is CASSSSGLRGDTQYF. The CDR3 DNA is TGTGCCAGTAGTAGCTCGGGACTTAGGGGAGATACGCAGTATTTT.

J is TRBJ2-3 and V is TRBV6-1; no reliable D call. Trimming left V 0 bases short and J 8 bases short, with 21 bases between. Germline CDR1 MNHNS, CDR2 SASEGT. The CDR3 is made up of 17 amino acids. The CDR3 loop is CASSEASRGPGLSTQYF. In DNA, the CDR3 is TGTGCCAGCAGTGAAGCCTCCCGTGGGCCAGGATTGAGTACGCAGTATTTT.

This clone has only a few counts. The DNA of the CDR3 is TGTGCCAGCACCGCAGGCTCGGGGGGCAATCAGCCCCAGCATTTT. Translated, it gives CASTAGSGGNQPQHF. V is TRBV2 and J is TRBJ1-5, with D perhaps TRBD1 (5 bases). CDR1 is SNHLY and CDR2 is FYNNEI in the germline V gene. V was clipped by 7 bases and J by 2 bases, with 15 bases between them. The CDR3 length is 15 residues.

The chain joins TRBV28 to TRBJ2-1, with TRBD2 identical over 8 bases. The CDR3 runs 14 residues. Germline lookup yields CDR1 MDHEN and CDR2 SYDVKM. With V trimmed by 4 bases and J by 12 bases, 11 bases remained unmatched. The chain's CDR3 is CASSSQSGTSLQFF. The DNA of the CDR3 is TGTGCCAGCAGTTCCCAATCTGGGACTAGTCTGCAGTTCTTC.

Turning to this clone: Other DNA sequences in the sample encode the same CDR3. V and J are TRBV30 and TRBJ1-5; D is unresolved. CDR1 is GTSNPN, CDR2 SVGIG, per germline (reference sequence). Trimming stripped 2 bases from V and 1 base from J, with 6 bases between. This CDR3 region has 13 residues. The CDR3 spells CAWSPDSNQPQHF. The CDR3, as DNA: TGTGCCTGGAGTCCGGACAGCAATCAGCCCCAGCATTTT.

This clone was detected once. This chain joins TRBV27 and TRBJ2-7; D not resolved. The CDR3 is made up of 14 amino acids. CDR1 and CDR2 (germline): MNHEY, SMNVEV (reference sequence). V was clipped by 0 bases and J by 3 bases, with 9 bases between them. DNA for the CDR3: TGTGCCAGCAGTTTATCGTACGGGTTCTACGAGCAGTACTTC. This encodes CASSLSYGFYEQYF.

This chain joins TRBV28 and TRBJ2-1, with 15 bases fitting TRBD2. CDR3 size: 20 residues. Germline V gives CDR1 MDHEN, CDR2 SYDVKM. Germline trimming cut 5 bases from V and 10 bases from J; bases unmatched to any gene: 21. The CDR3 DNA reads as TGTGCCAGCAGTCGCACCCATACCACTGGGACTAGCGGGAGGCGGGGGGAGCAGTTCTTC. Its translation is CASSRTHTTGTSGRRGEQFF.

The chain has TRBV4-1 and TRBJ2-2; D may be TRBD1 or TRBD2 (6 bases each). Germline V gene lookup returns CDR1 MGHRA and CDR2 YSYEKL. The CDR3 sequence is 17 residues long. V lost 0 bases, J lost 4 bases, and 15 bases lay in between. CDR3 DNA sequence: TGCGCCAGCAGCCAAGAAGGGGGTGGAGGGTCCACCGGGGAGCTGTTTTTT. It translates to CASSQEGGGGSTGELFF.

This chain links TRBV5-1 with TRBJ2-1, with TRBD2 matching 8 bases. This CDR3 contains 15 residues. The germline CDR1 and CDR2 sequences are SGHRS and YFSETQ. The V and J ends lost 5 bases and 8 bases, in that order; junction bases with no gene match: 12. The CDR3 sequence is CASRSSGTSLDEQFF. DNA for the CDR3: TGCGCCAGCAGATCCTCCGGGACTAGTCTCGATGAGCAGTTCTTC.

This chain joins TRBV5-6 and TRBJ1-2; D uncertain. The CDR3 has 17 amino acids. CDR1 and CDR2 (germline): SGHDT, YYEEEE. Trimming pared 1 base from V and 4 bases from J, leaving 20 bases between. The CDR3 nucleotides read TGTGCCAGCAGCTTGAGAAAAGAGGGCTCTCTAGGCTATGGCTACACCTTC. Encoded protein: CASSLRKEGSLGYGYTF.

This clone showed up just a few times. In DNA form, the CDR3 reads TGTGCCAGCAGTGGACGGACTAGCGGGAGGGCTGGCAATGAGCAGTTCTTC. Its translation is CASSGRTSGRAGNEQFF. The chain recombines TRBV6-1 with TRBJ2-1; 15 bases are shared with TRBD2. In germline, CDR1 is MNHNS, CDR2 SASEGT. V was pared by 4 bases and J by 6 bases, with 7 bases of the junction left unmatched. The CDR3 loop spans 17 amino acids.

This chain links TRBV6-4 with TRBJ2-1; tentatively, D is TRBD2 (6 bases). The CDR3 has 15 amino acids. CDR1 MRHNA and CDR2 SNTAGT come from the germline V gene. Trimming took 3 bases from V and 2 from J, leaving 11 bases between them. The CDR3 DNA is TGTGCCAGCAGTGAGGAGGGAGCCCCCTACAATGAGCAGTTCTTC. Translated: CASSEEGAPYNEQFF.

The rearrangement uses TRBV18 and TRBJ2-3; 7 positions agree with TRBD2. Germline trimming cut 3 bases from V and 6 bases from J; bases unmatched to any gene: 0. This CDR3 is built from 12 residues. The germline CDR1 and CDR2 sequences are KGHSH and LQKENI. The CDR3 spells CASSPGRDTQYF. CDR3 nucleotide sequence: TGTGCCAGCTCACCCGGGAGGGATACGCAGTATTTT.

The chain joins TRBV19 to TRBJ2-7; the match to TRBD2 covers 10 bases. Germline loops: CDR1 LNHDA, CDR2 SQIVND (reference sequence). The V and J ends lost 5 bases and 0 bases, in that order; junction bases with no gene match: 10. CDR3 length equals 17 residues. The CDR3 sequence is CASSPGASGRYSYEQYF. The CDR3 DNA follows: TGTGCCAGTAGTCCCGGGGCTAGCGGGAGATACTCCTACGAGCAGTACTTC. The full variable domain, completed using reference TRBV19 and TRBJ2-7, is DGGITQSPKYLFRKEGQNVTLSCEQNLNHDAMYWYRQDPGQGLRLIYYSQIVNDFQKGDIAEGYSVSREKKESFPLTVTSAQKNPTAFYLCASSPGASGRYSYEQYFGPGTRLTVT.

The sample holds one count of this clone. The genes are TRBV6-1 and TRBJ2-2; D not resolved. The CDR3 loop spans 16 amino acids. CDR1 and CDR2 from the germline V gene are MNHNS and SASEGT. V was clipped by 2 bases and J by 0 bases, with 10 bases between them. As DNA, the CDR3 is TGTGCCAGCAGTGAACCAGGCGGCGCGAACACCGGGGAGCTGTTTTTT. Translated: CASSEPGGANTGELFF.